The 8 T cell receptor beta chains reported below all come from one sample, sequenced in a study of control samples from healthy donors and cancer patients. Profiled with immunoSEQ multiplex PCR; TCRdb holds only in-frame clones, not every one. This table has about 150,000 clones, 93% appearing once. The sequencing input was blood. These receptors were taken from a man in his fifties or sixties in good health.

The gene calls are TRBV2 and TRBJ2-2; D unclear. CDR1 is SNHLY and CDR2 is FYNNEI in the germline V gene. This CDR3 spans 13 amino acids. V was shortened by 8 bases and J by 6 bases, with 13 bases between the two germline ends. The CDR3, as DNA: TGTGCCAGCGGGTCCGACAACGCCGGGGAGCTGTTTTTT. Its translation is CASGSDNAGELFF.

The CDR3 spells CASSLEPPPYGYTF. The CDR3 DNA reads TGCGCCAGCAGCTTGGAGCCCCCACCGTATGGCTACACCTTC. The V gene is TRBV5-1, the J gene TRBJ1-2; no clear D. Germline V CDR1 and CDR2: SGHRS, YFSETQ. V dropped 0 bases and J dropped 5 bases, with 11 bases sitting between them. The CDR3 loop spans 14 amino acids.

The chain uses TRBV5-1 and TRBJ2-3; D may be TRBD1 (5 bases). CDR1 is SGHRS and CDR2 is YFSETQ in the germline V gene. V lost 1 base and J 0 bases, leaving 9 bases between the germline ends. The CDR3 is made up of 15 amino acids. CDR3 residues: CASSLTDRSTDTQYF. The CDR3 bases are TGCGCCAGCAGCTTGACCGACAGAAGCACAGATACGCAGTATTTT. Supplemented by reference TRBV5-1 and TRBJ2-3, the full variable domain reads KAGVTQTPRYLIKTRGQQVTLSCSPISGHRSVSWYQQTPGQGLQFLFEYFSETQRNKGNFPGRFSGRQFSNSRSEMNVSTLELGDSALYLCASSLTDRSTDTQYFGPGTRLTVL.

The chain carries TRBV29-1 and TRBJ1-5, with TRBD1 as a possible D gene (5 bases). The germline CDR1 and CDR2 sequences are SQVTM and ANQGSEA. The CDR3 is made up of 14 amino acids. Trimming cost V 6 bases and J 0 bases, with 12 bases left between them. The DNA of the CDR3 is TGCAGCGTAGCCCAGGGATATAGCAATCAGCCCCAGCATTTT. Its translation is CSVAQGYSNQPQHF.

The CDR3 bases are TGTGCCAGCAGCCCTTCGCCTAGCGGGACACCCTACGAGCAGTACTTC. This codes for CASSPSPSGTPYEQYF. The chain joins TRBV9 to TRBJ2-7; 9 bases match TRBD2. Germline lookup yields CDR1 SGDLS and CDR2 YYNGEE. The length of the CDR3 is 16 residues. The J segment lost 2 bases and the V segment lost 4 bases, leaving 10 bases of the junction unmatched.

J is TRBJ1-4 and V is TRBV9, with TRBD1 as a possible D gene (5 bases). The CDR3 consists of 16 residues. V lost 4 bases, J lost 0 bases, and 13 bases lay in between. Looked up from germline, CDR1 is SGDLS and CDR2 is YYNGEE. Here the CDR3 reads CASSLRDGTTNEKLFF. Written as DNA, the CDR3 is TGTGCCAGCAGCTTACGGGACGGGACAACTAATGAAAAACTGTTTTTT.

The rearrangement links TRBV10-3 to TRBJ1-1; unclear D gene. Germline V gene lookup returns CDR1 ENHRY and CDR2 SYGVKD. The CDR3 runs to 16 residues. V lost 0 bases, J lost 0 bases, and 11 bases lay in between. CDR3 sequence (DNA): TGTGCCATCAGTGAGTCGTTCGGGGAATTGAACACTGAAGCTTTCTTT. Amino acid sequence: CAISESFGELNTEAFF.

The V call is TRBV5-1, the J call TRBJ2-1; D may be TRBD2 (6 bases). Per germline, CDR1 SGHRS and CDR2 YFSETQ. V lost 5 bases, J lost 6 bases, and 12 bases lay in between. The CDR3 consists of 13 residues. CDR3 amino acids: CASSPGELNEQFF. CDR3 coding DNA: TGCGCCAGCAGTCCGGGAGAGCTCAATGAGCAGTTCTTC.